The count of the clone carrying this T cell receptor beta chain is one. A modified ARM-PCR protocol with three rounds of nested PCR amplified TCRbeta. TCRdb ran MiXCR on the multiplex PCR reads and lists one entry per CDR3 protein. The repertoire has 90,000 to 100,000 distinct CDR3 sequences, less than 85% of them found once; the top ten carry around 30%. V shed 7 bases and J 5 bases; nucleotides not matched to a gene: 7. CDR3 size: 14 residues. The source of the sample is a study of tumor and adjacent non-tumor tissue in lung cancer. The template was RNA from unsorted bulk tissue. This non-tumor lung sample came from over 3 cm beyond the tumor edge.

This TCR came from a man aged 55-75 years with small cell lung cancer. The specimen sequenced was distant non-tumor lung tissue. The chain uses TRBV12-3 or TRBV12-4 and TRBJ2-1; 8 positions agree with TRBD1. CDR3 in amino acids: CASNSRTGHNEQFF. The CDR3 DNA follows: TGTGCCAGCAATTCCAGGACAGGGCACAATGAGCAGTTCTTC.